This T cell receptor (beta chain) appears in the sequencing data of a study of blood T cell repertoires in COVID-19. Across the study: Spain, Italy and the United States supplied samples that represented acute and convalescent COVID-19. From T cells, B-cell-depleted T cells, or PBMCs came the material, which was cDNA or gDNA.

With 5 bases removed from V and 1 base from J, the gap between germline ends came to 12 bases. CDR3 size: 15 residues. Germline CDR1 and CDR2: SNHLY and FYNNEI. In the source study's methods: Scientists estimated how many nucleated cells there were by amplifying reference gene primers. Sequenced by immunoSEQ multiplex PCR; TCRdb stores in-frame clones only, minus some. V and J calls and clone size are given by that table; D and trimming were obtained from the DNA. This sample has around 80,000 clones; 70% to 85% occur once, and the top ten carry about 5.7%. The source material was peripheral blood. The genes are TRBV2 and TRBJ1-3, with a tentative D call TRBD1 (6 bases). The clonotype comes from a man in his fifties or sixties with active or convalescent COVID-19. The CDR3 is CASSSGGASGNTIYF. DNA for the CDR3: TGTGCCAGCAGTTCGGGGGGCGCGTCTGGAAACACCATATATTTT.